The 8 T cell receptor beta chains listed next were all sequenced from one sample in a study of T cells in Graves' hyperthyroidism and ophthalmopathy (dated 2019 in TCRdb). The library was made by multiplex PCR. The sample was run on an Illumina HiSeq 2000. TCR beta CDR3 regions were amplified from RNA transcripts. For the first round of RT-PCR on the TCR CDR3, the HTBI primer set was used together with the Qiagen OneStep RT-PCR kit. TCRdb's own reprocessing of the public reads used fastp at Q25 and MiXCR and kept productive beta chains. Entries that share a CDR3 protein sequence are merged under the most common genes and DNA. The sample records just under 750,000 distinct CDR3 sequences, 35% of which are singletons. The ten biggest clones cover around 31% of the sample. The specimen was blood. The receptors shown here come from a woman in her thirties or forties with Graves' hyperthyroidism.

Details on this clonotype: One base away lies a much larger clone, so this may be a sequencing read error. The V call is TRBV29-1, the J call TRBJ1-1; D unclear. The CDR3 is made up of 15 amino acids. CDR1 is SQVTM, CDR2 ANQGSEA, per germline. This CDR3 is CGVPKSAAPNTEAFF. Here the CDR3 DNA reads TGCGGCGTTCCAAAGTCGGCAGCCCCGAACACTGAAGCTTTCTTT. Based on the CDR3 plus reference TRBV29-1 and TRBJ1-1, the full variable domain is SAVISQKPSRDICQRGTSLTIQCQVDSQVTMMFWYRQQPGQSLTLIATANQGSEATYESGFVIDKFPISRPNLTFSTLTVSNMSPEDSSIYLCGVPKSAAPNTEAFFGQGTRLTVV.

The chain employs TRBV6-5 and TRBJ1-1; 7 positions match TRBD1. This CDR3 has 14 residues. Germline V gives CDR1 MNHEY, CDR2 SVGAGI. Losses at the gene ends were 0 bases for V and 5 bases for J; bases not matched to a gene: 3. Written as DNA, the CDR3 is TGTGCCAGCAGTTACTCAGGGGGCCTGACTGAAGCTTTCTTT. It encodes CASSYSGGLTEAFF.

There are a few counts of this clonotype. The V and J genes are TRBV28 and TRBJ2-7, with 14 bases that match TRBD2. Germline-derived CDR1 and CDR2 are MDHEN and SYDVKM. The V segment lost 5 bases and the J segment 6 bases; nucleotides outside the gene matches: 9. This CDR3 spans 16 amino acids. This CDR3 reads CASSDLWTSGRPEQYF. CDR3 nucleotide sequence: TGTGCCAGCAGTGACCTGTGGACTAGCGGGAGGCCCGAGCAGTACTTC.

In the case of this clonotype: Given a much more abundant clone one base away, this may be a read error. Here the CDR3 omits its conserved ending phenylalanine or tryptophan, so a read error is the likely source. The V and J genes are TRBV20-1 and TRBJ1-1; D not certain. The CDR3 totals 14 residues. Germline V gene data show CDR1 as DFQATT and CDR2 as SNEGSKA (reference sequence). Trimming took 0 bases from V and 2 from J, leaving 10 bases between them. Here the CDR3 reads CSAREPGVNTEAFS. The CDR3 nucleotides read TGCAGTGCTAGAGAACCCGGGGTAAACACTGAAGCTTTCTCT.

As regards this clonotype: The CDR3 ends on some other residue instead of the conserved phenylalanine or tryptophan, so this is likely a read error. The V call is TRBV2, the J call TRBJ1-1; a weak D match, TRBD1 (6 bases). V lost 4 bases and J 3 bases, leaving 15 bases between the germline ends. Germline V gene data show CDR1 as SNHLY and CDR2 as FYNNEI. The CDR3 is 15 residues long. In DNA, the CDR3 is TGTGCCAGCAGTGTAGGGCTGGGGGGCCACACTGAAGCTTTCCTT. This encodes CASSVGLGGHTEAFL.

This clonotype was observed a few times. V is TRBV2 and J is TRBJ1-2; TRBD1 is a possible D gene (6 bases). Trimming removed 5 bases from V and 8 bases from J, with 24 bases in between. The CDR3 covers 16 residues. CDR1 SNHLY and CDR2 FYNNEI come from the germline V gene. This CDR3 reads CASSSYLRGNPPGYTF. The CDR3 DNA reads TGTGCCAGCAGTTCTTACCTCAGGGGCAATCCCCCAGGCTACACCTTC.

This CDR3 reads CSARSYRGPLNQPQHF. In DNA, the CDR3 is TGCAGTGCTAGGTCTTATCGGGGGCCCCTCAATCAGCCCCAGCATTTT. The V and J genes are TRBV20-1 and TRBJ1-5, with a tentative D call TRBD1 (6 bases). The CDR3 is 16 amino acids. The V end was cut by 3 bases, the J end by 3 bases, with 18 bases between. CDR1 DFQATT and CDR2 SNEGSKA come from the germline V gene (reference sequence).

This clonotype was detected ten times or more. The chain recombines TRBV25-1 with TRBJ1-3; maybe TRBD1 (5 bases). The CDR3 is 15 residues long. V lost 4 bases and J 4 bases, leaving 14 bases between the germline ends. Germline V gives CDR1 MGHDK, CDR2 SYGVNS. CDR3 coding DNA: TGTGCCAGCAGTGGGGAGACAGACTACGGAAACACCATATATTTT. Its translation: CASSGETDYGNTIYF. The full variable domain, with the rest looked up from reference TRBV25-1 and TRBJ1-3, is EADIYQTPRYLVIGTGKKITLECSQTMGHDKMYWYQQDPGMELHLIHYSYGVNSTEKGDLSSESTVSRIRTEHFPLTLESARPSHTSQYLCASSGETDYGNTIYFGEGSWLTVV.